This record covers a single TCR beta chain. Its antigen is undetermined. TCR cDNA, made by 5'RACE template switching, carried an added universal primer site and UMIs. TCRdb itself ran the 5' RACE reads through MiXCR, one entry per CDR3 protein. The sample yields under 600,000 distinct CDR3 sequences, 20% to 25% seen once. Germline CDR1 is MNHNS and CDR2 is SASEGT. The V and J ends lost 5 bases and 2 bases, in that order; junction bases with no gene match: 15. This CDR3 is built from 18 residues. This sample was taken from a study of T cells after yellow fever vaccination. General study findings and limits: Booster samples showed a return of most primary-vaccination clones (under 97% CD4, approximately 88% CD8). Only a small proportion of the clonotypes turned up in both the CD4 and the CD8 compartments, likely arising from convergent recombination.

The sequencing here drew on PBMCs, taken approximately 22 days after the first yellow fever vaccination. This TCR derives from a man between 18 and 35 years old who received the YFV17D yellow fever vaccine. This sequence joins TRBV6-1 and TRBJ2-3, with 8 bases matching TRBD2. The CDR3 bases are TGTGCCAGCAGTCCGAGCGGGGGAGCTGGGGTGAACACAGATACGCAGTATTTT. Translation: CASSPSGGAGVNTDTQYF.